The 31 T cell receptor beta chains given below trace back to one sample, sequenced in a study of Graves' ophthalmopathy and Graves' hyperthyroidism. The study amplified TCR beta CDR3 regions using RNA transcripts. The first round was an RT-PCR with HTBI primers, and the second round was a multiplex PCR. TCRdb reanalysed the multiplex PCR reads using MiXCR and keeps one entry per CDR3 protein. The sample contains 400,000 to 450,000 distinct CDR3 sequences, more than 20% of which appear only once. The sample comprised peripheral blood. These receptors originate from a woman between 18 and 29 years old with stable Graves' hyperthyroidism.

This clonotype was counted ten times or more. The J gene is TRBJ2-7, the V gene TRBV6-5; D is unresolved. From germline, CDR1 is MNHEY and CDR2 SVGAGI. CDR3 length: 13 amino acids. Trimming left V 7 bases short and J 7 bases short, with 17 bases between. The CDR3 loop is CASTLERTEEQYF. CDR3 DNA sequence: TGTGCCAGCACCTTGGAACGGACGGAAGAGCAGTACTTC.

This clonotype was counted at least ten times. The rearrangement uses TRBV7-2 and TRBJ1-3; D unresolved. The V end was cut by 5 bases, the J end by 0 bases, with 11 bases between. Germline CDR1 SGHTA, CDR2 FQGNSA. The CDR3 has 15 residues. CDR3 amino acids: CASSPQSLSGNTIYF. CDR3 sequence (DNA): TGTGCCAGCAGCCCTCAGAGTCTCTCTGGAAACACCATATATTTT.

This clonotype has just a few counts. The chain uses TRBV5-1 and TRBJ1-6, with no clear D. CDR1 and CDR2 from the germline V gene are SGHRS and YFSETQ. V was trimmed by 4 bases and J by 0 bases, leaving 11 bases between them. The CDR3 sequence is 16 residues long. The CDR3 loop reads CASSPWTDSYNSPLHF. The DNA of the CDR3 is TGCGCCAGCAGCCCGTGGACGGACTCCTATAATTCACCCCTCCACTTT.

In its sample, this clonotype was seen many times. The gene calls are TRBV30 and TRBJ1-2; unclear D gene. Germline lookup yields CDR1 GTSNPN and CDR2 SVGIG (reference sequence). Trimming shortened V by 0 bases and J by 4 bases, and 9 bases separated the two germline ends. The CDR3 extends over 13 amino acids. The CDR3 region has the DNA TGTGCCTGGAGTGTTATAGGAGGCTATGGCTACACCTTC. It encodes CAWSVIGGYGYTF.

This chain uses TRBV11-2 with TRBJ1-1, with 8 bases aligning to TRBD1. Germline values: CDR1 SGHAT, CDR2 FQNNGV. After removal of 1 base from V and 6 bases from J, the junction contained 1 base not matched to a gene. The CDR3 length is 13 residues. CDR3 protein: CASSLGRGPEAFF. The CDR3 DNA reads TGTGCCAGCAGCTTAGGCAGGGGGCCTGAAGCTTTCTTT.

The chain combines TRBV6-5 with TRBJ1-2; perhaps TRBD1 as D (6 bases). The CDR3 is 17 amino acids. Germline V gene lookup returns CDR1 MNHEY and CDR2 SVGAGI. V was shortened by 0 bases and J by 2 bases, with 16 bases between the two germline ends. The CDR3 DNA is TGTGCCAGCAGTTACTCGAATTTCGGACAGCAGAACTATGGCTACACCTTC. It specifies CASSYSNFGQQNYGYTF.

The genes are TRBV27 and TRBJ2-2; 11 positions agree with TRBD2. The CDR3 has 18 residues. Per germline, CDR1 MNHEY and CDR2 SMNVEV (reference sequence). V lost 2 bases, J lost 7 bases, and 12 bases stayed unmatched. The CDR3 loop reads CASSLRPRLAGGVGELFF. As DNA, the CDR3 is TGTGCCAGCAGTTTAAGGCCCCGGCTAGCGGGAGGAGTCGGGGAGCTGTTTTTT.

This sequence joins TRBV6-2 or TRBV6-3 and TRBJ2-7, with 8 nucleotides matching TRBD2. The CDR3 extends over 13 amino acids. V shed 3 bases and J 7 bases; nucleotides not matched to a gene: 5. The germline V gene encodes CDR1 MNHEY and CDR2 SVGEGT. The CDR3 sequence: CASSYTLAGEQYF. In nucleotides, the CDR3 is TGTGCCAGCAGTTATACCTTAGCGGGAGAGCAGTACTTC.

The chain couples TRBV6-2 or TRBV6-3 to TRBJ2-5; D possibly corresponds to TRBD2 (6 bases). The CDR3 covers 16 residues. Germline V gene lookup returns CDR1 MNHEY and CDR2 SVGEGT. The ends were cut back, 8 bases at V and 2 bases at J, with 21 bases in the middle. CDR3 sequence reads: CASEKRRETSQETQYF. CDR3 sequence (DNA): TGTGCCAGCGAGAAGAGGAGGGAGACCTCTCAAGAGACCCAGTACTTC.

The table lists this clonotype with many counts. The CDR3, as DNA: TGTGCCAGCAGCTTAACGTCAGGCAATAATTCACCCCTCCACTTT. The encoded protein is CASSLTSGNNSPLHF. This sequence joins TRBV7-9 and TRBJ1-6; D not resolved. CDR3 length: 15 residues. Germline CDR1 SEHNR, CDR2 FQNEAQ (reference sequence). The V end was cut by 2 bases, the J end by 5 bases, with 10 bases between.

This clonotype was picked up many times. A much larger clonotype is one base distant, so this may be a read error. The chain joins TRBV15 to TRBJ1-5; D is perhaps TRBD1 (5 bases). The CDR3 has 15 amino acids. In germline, CDR1 is LNHNV, CDR2 YYDKDF (reference sequence). CDR3 DNA sequence: TGTGCCGCCAGCTTATCCCCGGGGGGTAATCAGCCCCAGCATTTT. Translation gives CAASLSPGGNQPQHF.

This clonotype was seen repeatedly, ten times or more. The rearrangement joins TRBV7-9 to TRBJ2-7, with D hard to call. The CDR3 contains 13 residues. V was cut by 5 bases and J by 4 bases, with 12 bases left in between. Germline loops: CDR1 SEHNR, CDR2 FQNEAQ (reference sequence). This CDR3 reads CASSPPVGYEQYF. Written as DNA, the CDR3 is TGTGCCAGCAGCCCACCGGTTGGGTACGAGCAGTACTTC.

This clonotype was recorded at least ten times. The chain is built from TRBV20-1 and TRBJ2-2, with no clear D. The CDR3 loop spans 15 amino acids. The ends were cut back, 0 bases at V and 3 bases at J, with 11 bases in the middle. Germline V gene data show CDR1 as DFQATT and CDR2 as SNEGSKA (reference sequence). For the CDR3, the DNA is TGCAGTGCTAGAGATTTGCGAGGAGACACCGGGGAGCTGTTTTTT. Amino acids: CSARDLRGDTGELFF.

This clonotype was picked up one time. The chain carries TRBV27 and TRBJ1-1, with 9 bases lining up with TRBD1. CDR3 size: 14 residues. Per germline, CDR1 MNHEY and CDR2 SMNVEV (reference sequence). Germline trimming cut 4 bases from V and 4 bases from J; bases unmatched to any gene: 4. CDR3 DNA sequence: TGTGCCAGCAGTTCGTCGGACAGGGGCACTGAAGCTTTCTTT. Protein sequence: CASSSSDRGTEAFF.

This clonotype was seen at least ten times. The gene calls are TRBV20-1 and TRBJ2-7; D gene ambiguous. Deletions cut 6 bases from V and 5 bases from J, with 17 bases between. This CDR3 has 13 amino acids. Germline lookup yields CDR1 DFQATT and CDR2 SNEGSKA (reference sequence). CDR3 sequence reads: CSAVVMASDEQYF. For the CDR3, the DNA is TGCAGTGCCGTTGTTATGGCCAGCGACGAGCAGTACTTC.

Many counts were recorded for this clonotype. The V call is TRBV12-3 or TRBV12-4, the J call TRBJ1-1; 7 nucleotides align to TRBD1. J lost 1 base, V lost 6 bases, and 5 bases had no gene match. CDR3 length: 14 residues. CDR3 DNA sequence: TGTGCCAGCAGCCGGGGACAGCAGAACACTGAAGCTTTCTTT. Translated, it gives CASSRGQQNTEAFF.

To note about this clonotype: Given a much more abundant clone one base away, this may be a read error. The chain joins TRBV28 to TRBJ1-1; D uncertain. The CDR3 contains 14 residues. The V end lost 0 bases, the J end lost 1 base, and 6 bases lay between the germline ends. Germline V gives CDR1 MDHEN, CDR2 SYDVKM. The DNA of the CDR3 is TGTGCCAGCAGTTTATGGGCAGCGAACACTGAAGCTTTCTTT. Encoded protein: CASSLWAANTEAFF. Based on the CDR3 plus reference TRBV28 and TRBJ1-1, the full variable domain is DVKVTQSSRYLVKRTGEKVFLECVQDMDHENMFWYRQDPGLGLRLIYFSYDVKMKEKGDIPEGYSVSREKKERFSLILESASTNQTSMYLCASSLWAANTEAFFGQGTRLTVV.

Many counts were recorded for this clonotype. The V gene is TRBV7-6, the J gene TRBJ1-5; D is possibly TRBD1 (5 bases). This CDR3 contains 13 residues. CDR1 is SGHVS and CDR2 is FNYEAQ in the germline V gene. V dropped 1 base and J dropped 9 bases, with 10 bases sitting between them. The CDR3: CASSLGDGGPQHF. The CDR3 DNA reads TGTGCCAGCAGCTTAGGGGACGGTGGGCCCCAGCATTTT.

The table lists this clonotype with many counts. This chain connects TRBV7-8 to TRBJ1-1; maybe TRBD1 (6 bases). Germline assignment: CDR1 SGHVS and CDR2 FQNEAQ. The length of the CDR3 is 15 residues. V shed 5 bases and J shed 6 bases, with 19 bases lying between them. CDR3 protein: CASSDLGGFDAEAFF. CDR3 DNA sequence: TGTGCCAGCAGCGATCTAGGGGGGTTCGACGCTGAAGCTTTCTTT.

This clonotype was counted ten times or more. CDR3 loop: CAISETGVSYEQYF. The CDR3 nucleotides read TGTGCCATCAGTGAGACAGGTGTCTCCTACGAGCAGTACTTC. V is TRBV10-3 and J is TRBJ2-7; D might be TRBD1 (5 bases). The CDR3 has 14 amino acids. CDR1 and CDR2 (germline): ENHRY, SYGVKD. Trimming removed 2 bases at V and 0 bases at J, with 8 bases between.

This clonotype was seen repeatedly, ten times or more. This chain uses TRBV28 with TRBJ2-5; the D gene is possibly TRBD1 (6 bases). This CDR3 has 15 residues. Trimming took off 6 bases at V and 4 bases at J, with 18 bases between the two ends. Germline assignment: CDR1 MDHEN and CDR2 SYDVKM. Here the CDR3 DNA reads TGTGCCAGCAGATCGGCAGGGGCACTGGGAGAGACCCAGTACTTC. It encodes CASRSAGALGETQYF.

On this clonotype itself: One base away lies a much larger clone, so this may be a sequencing read error. The gene calls are TRBV11-2 and TRBJ2-5; 7 bases are shared with TRBD1. Trimming at V came to 2 bases and at J to 7 bases, leaving 10 bases not matched to a gene. The V gene's germline CDR1 is SGHAT and CDR2 FQNNGV. The CDR3 sequence is 15 residues long. CDR3 nucleotide sequence: TGTGCCAGCAGCTTAACTGAGGGGGCCAAAATGACCCAGTACTTC. Its translation: CASSLTEGAKMTQYF.

This clonotype has more than one count but fewer than ten. One junction end does not reproduce the germline sequence, and a read error may be involved. J is TRBJ2-7 and V is TRBV10-1; TRBD1 is a possible D gene (5 bases). The CDR3 length is 16 residues. From germline, CDR1 is WNHNN and CDR2 SYGVQD (reference sequence). This CDR3 is CASSEAGIVRYYDQYF. The CDR3 nucleotides read TGCGCCAGCAGTGAGGCAGGGATCGTCCGTTACTACGATCAGTACTTC.

Comments on this clonotype: Since the CDR3 does not end with the conserved phenylalanine or tryptophan, this likely comes from a read error. The J gene is TRBJ2-2, the V gene TRBV2; D is possibly TRBD2 (5 bases). Trimming removed 7 bases from V and 9 bases from J, with 18 bases in between. The germline V gene has CDR1 SNHLY and CDR2 FYNNEI. The CDR3 loop spans 14 amino acids. The CDR3 sequence: CASTFEIASRELFY. The CDR3 bases are TGTGCCAGCACCTTCGAAATAGCGAGCCGGGAGCTGTTTTAT.

This clonotype was seen many times. CDR3 amino acids: CAIQGTGVRDTEAFF. The DNA for the CDR3 is TGTGCCATACAAGGGACAGGGGTTCGGGACACTGAAGCTTTCTTT. This chain connects TRBV6-2 or TRBV6-3 to TRBJ1-1, with 10 bases fitting TRBD1. The trim removed 10 bases at V and 3 bases at J, leaving 11 bases unmatched. Germline V gene sequence: CDR1 MNHEY, CDR2 SVGEGT. This CDR3 has 15 residues.

This clonotype was counted at least ten times. The gene calls are TRBV2 and TRBJ2-7; the match to TRBD1 covers 10 bases. This CDR3 has 14 residues. The trim removed 7 bases at V and 3 bases at J, leaving 6 bases unmatched. CDR1 SNHLY and CDR2 FYNNEI come from the germline V gene. The CDR3 spells CASNTGTGDYEQYF. As DNA, the CDR3 is TGTGCCAGCAATACCGGGACAGGGGACTACGAGCAGTACTTC. Full variable domain (remainder filled in from reference TRBV2 and TRBJ2-7): EPEVTQTPSHQVTQMGQEVILRCVPISNHLYFYWYRQILGQKVEFLVSFYNNEISEKSEIFDDQFSVERPDGSNFTLKIRSTKLEDSAMYFCASNTGTGDYEQYFGPGTRLTVT.

In its sample, this clonotype was seen many times. The chain has TRBV30 and TRBJ1-1, with a possible D match to TRBD1 (5 bases). CDR1 GTSNPN and CDR2 SVGIG come from the germline V gene (reference sequence). The V end lost 0 bases, the J end lost 1 base, and 6 bases lay between the germline ends. CDR3 size: 13 residues. This chain's CDR3 is CAWSVDRNTEAFF. The DNA for the CDR3 is TGTGCCTGGAGTGTAGACAGGAACACTGAAGCTTTCTTT.

Of note for this clonotype: This clone may be a read error of a much larger clone one base away. The conserved phenylalanine or tryptophan is not found at the CDR3 terminus, so this likely reflects a read error. The V call is TRBV9, the J call TRBJ1-1; possible D gene TRBD1, 5 bases. Deletions cut 4 bases from V and 0 bases from J, with 10 bases between. CDR3 size: 14 residues. Per germline, CDR1 SGDLS and CDR2 YYNGEE. CDR3 bases: TGTGCCAGCAGCACACAGGATCTGAACACTGAAGCTTTCGTT. This gives the protein CASSTQDLNTEAFV.

Concerning this clonotype: A much larger clone differs from this one at a single base, so this may be a read error. Because the CDR3 is missing its conserved closing phenylalanine or tryptophan, this is likely a read error. The chain joins TRBV18 to TRBJ1-6; no clear D. Looked up from germline, CDR1 is KGHSH and CDR2 is LQKENI. Trimming removed 4 bases from V and 3 bases from J, with 4 bases in between. This CDR3 spans 13 amino acids. CDR3 coding DNA: TGTGCCAGCTCACAAGACTATAATTCACCCCTCCACCTT. Protein: CASSQDYNSPLHL.

The V and J genes are TRBV24-1 and TRBJ1-1, with D perhaps TRBD1 (5 bases). This CDR3 has 16 amino acids. The germline V gene has CDR1 KGHDR and CDR2 SFDVKD. Trimming took off 4 bases at V and 5 bases at J, with 19 bases between the two ends. As DNA, the CDR3 is TGTGCCACCAGTGACCGCCGGGACTTGGGTCCGACTGAAGCTTTCTTT. This encodes CATSDRRDLGPTEAFF.

The rearrangement uses TRBV10-2 and TRBJ1-1; D possibly corresponds to TRBD1 (5 bases). In germline, CDR1 is WSHSY, CDR2 SAAADI. Trimming stripped 6 bases from V and 4 bases from J, with 18 bases between. This CDR3 region has 15 residues. DNA of the CDR3: TGCGCCAGCAGGGGGGGATCTGGAGGCGGCACTGAAGCTTTCTTT. Its translation: CASRGGSGGGTEAFF.